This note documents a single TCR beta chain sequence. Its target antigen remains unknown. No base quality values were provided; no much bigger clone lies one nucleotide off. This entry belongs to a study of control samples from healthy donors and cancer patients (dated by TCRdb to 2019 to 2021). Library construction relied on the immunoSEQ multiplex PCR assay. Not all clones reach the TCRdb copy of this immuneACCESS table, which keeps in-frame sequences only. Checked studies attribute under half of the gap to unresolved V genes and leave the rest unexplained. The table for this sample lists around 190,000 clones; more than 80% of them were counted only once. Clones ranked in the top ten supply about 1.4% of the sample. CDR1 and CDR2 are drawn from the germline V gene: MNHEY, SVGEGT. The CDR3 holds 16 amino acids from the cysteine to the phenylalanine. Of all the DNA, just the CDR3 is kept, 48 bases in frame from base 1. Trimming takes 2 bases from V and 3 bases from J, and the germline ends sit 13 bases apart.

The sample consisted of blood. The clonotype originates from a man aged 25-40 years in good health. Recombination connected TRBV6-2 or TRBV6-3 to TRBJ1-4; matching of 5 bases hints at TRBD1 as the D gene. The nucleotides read TGTGCCAGCAGTTACCGGCAGGGCGTCTCTAATGAAAAACTGTTTTTT. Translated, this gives CASSYRQGVSNEKLFF.